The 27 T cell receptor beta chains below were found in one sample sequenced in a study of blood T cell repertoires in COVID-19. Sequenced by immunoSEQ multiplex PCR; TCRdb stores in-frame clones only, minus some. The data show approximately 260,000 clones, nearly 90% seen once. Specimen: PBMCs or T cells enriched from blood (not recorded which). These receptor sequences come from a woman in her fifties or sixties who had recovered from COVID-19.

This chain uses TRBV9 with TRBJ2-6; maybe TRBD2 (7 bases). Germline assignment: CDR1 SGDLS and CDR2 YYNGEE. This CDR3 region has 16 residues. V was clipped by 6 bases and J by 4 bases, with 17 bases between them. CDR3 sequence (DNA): TGTGCCAGCACCAAACAGGGAGGGAGCGGGGCCAACGTCCTGACTTTC. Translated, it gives CASTKQGGSGANVLTF.

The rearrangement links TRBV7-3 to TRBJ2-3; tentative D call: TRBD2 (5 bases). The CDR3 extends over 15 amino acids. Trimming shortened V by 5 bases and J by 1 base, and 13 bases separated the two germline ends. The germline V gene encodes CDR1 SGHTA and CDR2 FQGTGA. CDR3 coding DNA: TGTGCCAGCAGCCAGAACGGGGTTGGCACAGATACGCAGTATTTT. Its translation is CASSQNGVGTDTQYF.

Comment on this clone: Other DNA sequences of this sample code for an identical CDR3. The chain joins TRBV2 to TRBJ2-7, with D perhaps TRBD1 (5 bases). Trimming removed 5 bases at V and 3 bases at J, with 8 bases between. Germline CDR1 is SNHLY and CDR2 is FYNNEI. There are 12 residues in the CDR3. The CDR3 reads CASSSDSYEQYF. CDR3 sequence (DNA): TGTGCCAGCAGTTCTGACAGCTACGAGCAGTACTTC.

CDR3 sequence reads: CASSLGGTGSYEQYF. In DNA, the CDR3 is TGTGCCAGCAGCCTGGGCGGAACAGGGTCCTACGAGCAGTACTTC. The chain is built from TRBV3-1 (or the pseudogene TRBV3-2) and TRBJ2-7, with D perhaps TRBD1 (6 bases). The CDR3 runs 15 residues. V shed 4 bases and J shed 1 base, with 14 bases lying between them. The V gene's germline CDR1 is LGHDT and CDR2 YNNKEL (reference sequence).

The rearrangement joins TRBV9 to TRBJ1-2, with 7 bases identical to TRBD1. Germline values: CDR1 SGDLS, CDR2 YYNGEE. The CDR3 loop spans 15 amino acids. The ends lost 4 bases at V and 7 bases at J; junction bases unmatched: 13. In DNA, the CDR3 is TGTGCCAGCAGCCTGACCCAGGGGGTAATTGGTGGCTACACCTTC. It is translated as CASSLTQGVIGGYTF. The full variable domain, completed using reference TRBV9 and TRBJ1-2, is DSGVTQTPKHLITATGQRVTLRCSPRSGDLSVYWYQQSLDQGLQFLIQYYNGEERAKGNILERFSAQQFPDLHSELNLSSLELGDSALYFCASSLTQGVIGGYTFGSGTRLTVV.

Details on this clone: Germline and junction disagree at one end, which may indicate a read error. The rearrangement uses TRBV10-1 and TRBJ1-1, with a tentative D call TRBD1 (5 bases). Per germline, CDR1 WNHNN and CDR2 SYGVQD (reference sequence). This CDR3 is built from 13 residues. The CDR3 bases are TGCGCCACCAGTTCCCAAGGAGGGGTGGGGGCTTTCTTT. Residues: CATSSQGGVGAFF.

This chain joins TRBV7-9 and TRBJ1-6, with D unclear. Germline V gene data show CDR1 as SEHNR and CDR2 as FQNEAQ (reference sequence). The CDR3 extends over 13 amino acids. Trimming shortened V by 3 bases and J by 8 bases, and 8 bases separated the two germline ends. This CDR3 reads CASSFWRDSPLHF. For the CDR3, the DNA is TGTGCCAGCAGCTTTTGGAGGGATTCACCCCTCCACTTT.

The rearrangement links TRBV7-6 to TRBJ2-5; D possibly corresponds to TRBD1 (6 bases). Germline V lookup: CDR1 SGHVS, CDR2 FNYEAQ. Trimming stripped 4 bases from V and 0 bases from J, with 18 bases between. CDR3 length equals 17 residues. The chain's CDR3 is CASSSRKKDSHQETQYF. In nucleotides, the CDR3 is TGTGCCAGCAGCTCTCGCAAGAAGGACAGCCACCAAGAGACCCAGTACTTC.

CDR3: CASSWQGAFGYTF. The CDR3 DNA reads as TGTGCCAGCAGTTGGCAGGGGGCGTTTGGCTACACCTTC. J is TRBJ1-2 and V is TRBV28; 8 positions match TRBD1. Germline CDR1 is MDHEN and CDR2 is SYDVKM. Germline trimming cut 4 bases from V and 7 bases from J; bases unmatched to any gene: 5. The CDR3 contains 13 residues.

CDR3 protein: CASSFQGTDTQYF. As DNA, the CDR3 is TGTGCCAGCAGCTTCCAGGGAACAGATACGCAGTATTTT. The chain carries TRBV6-5 and TRBJ2-3; D may be TRBD1 (5 bases). CDR1 is MNHEY and CDR2 is SVGAGI in the germline V gene. This CDR3 has 13 amino acids. V was cut by 6 bases and J by 3 bases, with 10 bases left in between.

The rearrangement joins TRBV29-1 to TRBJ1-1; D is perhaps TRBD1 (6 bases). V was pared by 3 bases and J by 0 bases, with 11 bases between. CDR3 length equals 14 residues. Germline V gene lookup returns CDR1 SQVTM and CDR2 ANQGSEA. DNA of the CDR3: TGCAGCGTTGAGACAGACAGGATGAACACTGAAGCTTTCTTT. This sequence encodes CSVETDRMNTEAFF.

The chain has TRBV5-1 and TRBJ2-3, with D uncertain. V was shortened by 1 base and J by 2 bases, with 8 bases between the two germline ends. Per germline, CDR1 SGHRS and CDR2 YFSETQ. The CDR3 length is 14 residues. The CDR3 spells CASSLPETTDTQYF. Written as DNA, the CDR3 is TGCGCCAGCAGCTTGCCGGAGACCACAGATACGCAGTATTTT.

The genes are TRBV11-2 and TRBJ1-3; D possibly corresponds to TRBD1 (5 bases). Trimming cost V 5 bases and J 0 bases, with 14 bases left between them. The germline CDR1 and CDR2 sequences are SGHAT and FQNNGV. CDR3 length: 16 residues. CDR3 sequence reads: CASSLRQSFSGNTIYF. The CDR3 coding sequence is TGTGCCAGCAGCCTACGACAGTCCTTCTCTGGAAACACCATATATTTT.

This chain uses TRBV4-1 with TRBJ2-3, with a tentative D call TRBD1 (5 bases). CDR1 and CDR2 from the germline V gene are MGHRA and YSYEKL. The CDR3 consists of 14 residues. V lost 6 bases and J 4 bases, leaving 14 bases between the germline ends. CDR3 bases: TGCGCCAGCAGGTTTTCGGTGGGGCCAGATACGCAGTATTTT. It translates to CASRFSVGPDTQYF.

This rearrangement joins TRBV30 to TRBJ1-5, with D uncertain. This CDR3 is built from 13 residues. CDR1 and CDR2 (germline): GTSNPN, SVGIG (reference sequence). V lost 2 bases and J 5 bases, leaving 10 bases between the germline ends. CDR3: CAWSFGLDQPQHF. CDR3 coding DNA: TGTGCCTGGAGTTTTGGGCTCGATCAGCCCCAGCATTTT. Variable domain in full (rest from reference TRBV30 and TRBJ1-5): SQTIHQWPATLVQPVGSPLSLECTVEGTSNPNLYWYRQAAGRGLQLLFYSVGIGQISSEVPQNLSASRPQDRQFILSSKKLLLSDSGFYLCAWSFGLDQPQHFGDGTRLSIL.

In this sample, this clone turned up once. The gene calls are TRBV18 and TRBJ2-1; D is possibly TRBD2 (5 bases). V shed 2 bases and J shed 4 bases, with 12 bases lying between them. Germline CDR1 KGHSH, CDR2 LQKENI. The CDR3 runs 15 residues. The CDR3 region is CASSPRRAPYNEQFF. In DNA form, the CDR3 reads TGTGCCAGCTCACCAAGGCGGGCACCTTACAATGAGCAGTTCTTC.

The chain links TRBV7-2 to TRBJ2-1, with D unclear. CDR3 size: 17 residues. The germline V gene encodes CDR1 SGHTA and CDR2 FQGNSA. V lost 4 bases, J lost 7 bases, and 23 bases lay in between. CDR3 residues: CASSSSIDFTDTNEQFF. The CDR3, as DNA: TGTGCCAGCAGCTCCTCCATCGACTTTACCGATACAAATGAGCAGTTCTTC.

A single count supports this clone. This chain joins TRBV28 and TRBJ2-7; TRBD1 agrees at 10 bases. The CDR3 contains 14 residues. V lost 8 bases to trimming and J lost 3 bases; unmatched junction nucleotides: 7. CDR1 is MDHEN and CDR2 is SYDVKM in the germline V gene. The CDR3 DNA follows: TGTGCCAGCCGGGACAGGGGAAATCTCTACGAGCAGTACTTC. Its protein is CASRDRGNLYEQYF.

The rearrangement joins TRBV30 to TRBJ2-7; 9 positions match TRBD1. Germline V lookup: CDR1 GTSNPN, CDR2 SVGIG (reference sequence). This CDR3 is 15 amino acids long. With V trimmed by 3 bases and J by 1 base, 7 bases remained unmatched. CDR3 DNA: TGTGCCTGGAGACCCTGGGACAGGGCATCCTACGAGCAGTACTTC. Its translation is CAWRPWDRASYEQYF. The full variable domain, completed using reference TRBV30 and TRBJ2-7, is SQTIHQWPATLVQPVGSPLSLECTVEGTSNPNLYWYRQAAGRGLQLLFYSVGIGQISSEVPQNLSASRPQDRQFILSSKKLLLSDSGFYLCAWRPWDRASYEQYFGPGTRLTVT.

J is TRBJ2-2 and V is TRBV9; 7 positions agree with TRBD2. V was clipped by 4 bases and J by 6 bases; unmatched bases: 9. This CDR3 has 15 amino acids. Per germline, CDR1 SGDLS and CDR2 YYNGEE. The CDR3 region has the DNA TGTGCCAGCAGCCCGGGACTATCGGTAGCCGGGGAGCTGTTTTTT. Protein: CASSPGLSVAGELFF.

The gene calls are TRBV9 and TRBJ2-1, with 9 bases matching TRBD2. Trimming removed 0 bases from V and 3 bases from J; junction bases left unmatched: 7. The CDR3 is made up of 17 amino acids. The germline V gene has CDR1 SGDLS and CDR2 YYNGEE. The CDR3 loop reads CASSVAIAGANYNEQFF. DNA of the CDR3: TGTGCCAGCAGCGTAGCTATAGCGGGGGCAAACTACAATGAGCAGTTCTTC.

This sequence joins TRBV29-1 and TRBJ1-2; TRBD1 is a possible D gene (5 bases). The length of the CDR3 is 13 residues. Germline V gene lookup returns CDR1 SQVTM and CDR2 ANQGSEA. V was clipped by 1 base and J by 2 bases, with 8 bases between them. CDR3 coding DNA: TGCAGCGTTGAAGCTAACAGGAACTATGGCTACACCTTC. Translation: CSVEANRNYGYTF.

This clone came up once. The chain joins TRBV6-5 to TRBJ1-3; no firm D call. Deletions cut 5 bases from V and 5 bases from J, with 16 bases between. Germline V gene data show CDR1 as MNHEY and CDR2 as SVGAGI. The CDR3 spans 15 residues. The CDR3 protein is CASSPQTSIRNTIYF. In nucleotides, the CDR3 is TGTGCCAGCAGTCCTCAGACAAGCATCAGAAACACCATATATTTT.

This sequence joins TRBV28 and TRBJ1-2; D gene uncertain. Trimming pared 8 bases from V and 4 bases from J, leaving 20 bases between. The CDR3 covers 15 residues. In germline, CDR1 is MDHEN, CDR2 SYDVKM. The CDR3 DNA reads TGTGCCAGCCACGGAGAGGGAGTTGGGGTCTATGGCTACACCTTC. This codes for CASHGEGVGVYGYTF.

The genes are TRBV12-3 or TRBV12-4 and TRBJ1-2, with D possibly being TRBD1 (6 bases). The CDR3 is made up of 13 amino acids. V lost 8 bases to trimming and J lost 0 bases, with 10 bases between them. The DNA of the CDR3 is TGTGCCAGCCGGGACACCACTAACTATGGCTACACCTTC. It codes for CASRDTTNYGYTF.

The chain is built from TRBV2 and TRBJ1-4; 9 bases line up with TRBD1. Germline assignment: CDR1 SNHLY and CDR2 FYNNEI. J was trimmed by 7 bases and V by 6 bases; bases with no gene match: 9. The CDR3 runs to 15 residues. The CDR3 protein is CASSSQQGAGEKLFF. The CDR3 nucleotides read TGTGCCAGCAGCTCCCAACAGGGGGCGGGTGAAAAACTGTTTTTT. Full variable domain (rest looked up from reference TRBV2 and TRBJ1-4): EPEVTQTPSHQVTQMGQEVILRCVPISNHLYFYWYRQILGQKVEFLVSFYNNEISEKSEIFDDQFSVERPDGSNFTLKIRSTKLEDSAMYFCASSSQQGAGEKLFFGSGTQLSVL.

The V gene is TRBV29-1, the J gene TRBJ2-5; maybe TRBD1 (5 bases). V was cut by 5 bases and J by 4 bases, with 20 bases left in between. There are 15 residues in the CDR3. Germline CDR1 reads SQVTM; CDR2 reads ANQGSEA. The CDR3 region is CSVSSHKGKRETQYF. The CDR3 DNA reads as TGCAGCGTTTCATCTCACAAGGGGAAACGAGAGACCCAGTACTTC.